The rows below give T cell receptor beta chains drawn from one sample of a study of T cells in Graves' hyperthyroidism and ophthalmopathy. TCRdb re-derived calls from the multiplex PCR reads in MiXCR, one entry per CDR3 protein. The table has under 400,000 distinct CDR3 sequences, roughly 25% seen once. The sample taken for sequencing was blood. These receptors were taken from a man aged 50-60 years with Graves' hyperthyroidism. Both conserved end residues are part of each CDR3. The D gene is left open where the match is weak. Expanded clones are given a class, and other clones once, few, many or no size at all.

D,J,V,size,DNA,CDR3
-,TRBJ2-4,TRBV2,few,TGTGCCGGTACCATTCGAGGCGGCCCGGGGAACATTCAGTACTTC,CAGTIRGGPGNIQYF
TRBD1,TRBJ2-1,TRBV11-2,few,TGTGCCAGCAGCCCCGGGACAGCGGAATACAATGAGCAGTTCTTC,CASSPGTAEYNEQFF
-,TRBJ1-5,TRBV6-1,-,TGTGCCAGCAGGCTAGGCGGGCAGCCCCAGCATTTT,CASRLGGQPQHF
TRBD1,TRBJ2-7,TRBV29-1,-,TGCAGCGTTGAAGACAGTTGGGACAGGAAGCAGTACTTC,CSVEDSWDRKQYF
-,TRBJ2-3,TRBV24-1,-,TGTGCCACTTGGCGCCTCCGGGAGCCAACAGATACGCAGTATTTT,CATWRLREPTDTQYF
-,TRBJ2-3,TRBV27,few,TGTGCCAGCAGATCCGACTCTACGCAGTATTTT,CASRSDSTQYF
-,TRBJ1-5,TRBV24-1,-,TGTGCCACCCAGGACCTCAGCAATCAGCCCCAGCATTTT,CATQDLSNQPQHF
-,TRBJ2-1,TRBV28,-,TGTGCCAGCAGTTTCGGAGGGGGTGGTGAGCAGTTCTTC,CASSFGGGGEQFF
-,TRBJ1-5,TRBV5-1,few,TGCGCCAGCAGCTTGGTCAGTGGCCGCAATCAGCCCCAGCATTTT,CASSLVSGRNQPQHF
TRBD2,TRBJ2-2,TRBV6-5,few,TGTGCCAGCAGGTTGAAAGGGACTAGCGGTTACACCGGGGAGCTGTTTTTT,CASRLKGTSGYTGELFF
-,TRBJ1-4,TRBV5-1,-,TGCGCCAGCAGCCCAGACAGAAGCAGACCCTATAATGAAAAACTGTTTTTT,CASSPDRSRPYNEKLFF
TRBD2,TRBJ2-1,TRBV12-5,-,TGTGCTAGTGGTATCGGCGGGAGGGCCGGTGAGCAGTTCTTC,CASGIGGRAGEQFF
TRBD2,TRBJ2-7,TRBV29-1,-,TGCAGCGTGGTCCCTAGCGGGAGGATAAACGAGCAGTACTTC,CSVVPSGRINEQYF
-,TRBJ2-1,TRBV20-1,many,TGCAGTGCTAGCGGGAGAGGGTACAATGAGCAGTTCTTC,CSASGRGYNEQFF
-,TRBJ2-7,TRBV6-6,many,TGTGCCAGCAGTTACTCTGCCAGGAGCTCCTACGAGCAGTACTTC,CASSYSARSSYEQYF
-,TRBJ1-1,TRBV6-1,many,TGTGCCAGCTCCTCCCTAGCACCGAACACTGAAGCTTTCTTT,CASSSLAPNTEAFF
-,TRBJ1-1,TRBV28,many,TGTGCCAGCAGTTTACCAACCGGAATGAACACTGAAGCTTTCTTT,CASSLPTGMNTEAFF
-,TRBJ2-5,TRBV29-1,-,TGCAGCGTGCGGGTAGGGGTGAGGGTGGAAGAGACCCAGTACTTC,CSVRVGVRVEETQYF
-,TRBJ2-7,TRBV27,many,TGTGCCAGCAGTTTTGGCGTGGGCGAGCAGTACTTC,CASSFGVGEQYF
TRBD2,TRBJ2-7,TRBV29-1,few,TGCAGCGTTGAAGGCCCCTTACTAGCGGGAGGCCCCTACGAGCAGTACTTC,CSVEGPLLAGGPYEQYF
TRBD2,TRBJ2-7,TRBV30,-,TGTGCCTGGAGAGGACTAGCGGATTCCTACGAGCAGTACTTC,CAWRGLADSYEQYF
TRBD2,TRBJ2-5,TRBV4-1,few,TGCGCCAGCAGCCAACCCTCGGGCGGGAGGGCCCAAGAGACCCAGTACTTC,CASSQPSGGRAQETQYF
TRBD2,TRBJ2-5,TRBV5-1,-,TGCGCCAGCAGCTACGGACTAGCGGGAGGCCAAGAGACCCAGTACTTC,CASSYGLAGGQETQYF
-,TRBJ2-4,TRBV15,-,TGTGCCACCAGCAGAGAGTACATTCAGTACTTC,CATSREYIQYF
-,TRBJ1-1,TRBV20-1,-,TGCAGTGCTAGAGCCGCAGGGGAAGTCGACGCTTTCTTT,CSARAAGEVDAFF
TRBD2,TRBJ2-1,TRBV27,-,TGTGCCAGCAGTTCCAGCGGGAGGATGAATGAGCGGTTCTTC,CASSSSGRMNERFF
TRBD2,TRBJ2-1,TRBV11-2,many,TGTGCCAGCAGCTTAGGGGGTGGAGTAGCGGGAGGAATAGGTGAGCAGTTCTTC,CASSLGGGVAGGIGEQFF